This T cell receptor beta chain was identified during a study of shared clonotypes between healthy human individuals. At least ten counts were recorded for this clone. The run depth of the assay was deep. Several immunoSEQ plates held equal portions of the genomic DNA taken from each subset. Roughly 300 ng DNA, tens of thousands of T cell genomes, went into unsorted PBMC replicate PCRs. Original methodology: Filtering of immunoSEQ junctional sequences could not match full-length read filtering. Measured with immunoSEQ multiplex PCR; TCRdb has only the in-frame clones, and not every one. V and J calls and clone size are copied from that table; D and trimming were computed from the DNA. The sample contains about 450,000 clones, about 85% of which appear only once. The sequenced sample consisted of PBMCs. The origin of this receptor is a woman in her thirties or forties in good health. Some clones in this sample may be carry-over from other donors' samples.

This chain's CDR3 is CAWMRDRGGYTF. CDR3 coding DNA: TGTGCCTGGATGAGGGACAGGGGTGGCTACACCTTC. The rearrangement links TRBV30 to TRBJ1-2, with 10 nucleotides matching TRBD1. Germline CDR1 and CDR2: GTSNPN and SVGIG (reference sequence). V shed 4 bases and J 7 bases; nucleotides not matched to a gene: 3. There are 12 residues in the CDR3.